This paragraph covers one T cell receptor (beta chain) sequence. Its antigen is still unknown. As to treatment: roughly 18 received Ad26.COV2.S at low or high dose, single or two shots; a few received placebo; per-sample allocation not given. Sampling was performed 63 days after the first vaccine or placebo injection. The donor was a Boston adult aged 18-55 years. Libraries were prepared by immunoSEQ multiplex PCR; TCRdb keeps only in-frame clonotypes and omits some of them. The sample yields roughly 380,000 clones, roughly 85% seen once. The data are from a study of Ad26.COV2.S vaccination and SARS-CoV-2 variants. General study results and limits: Vaccinees showed greater spike-specific TCR breadth than placebo recipients. Substantial breadth was reported for post-vaccination spike-specific CD8+ and CD4+ T cells.

Sample: peripheral blood, taken in a trial of Ad26.COV2.S vaccine versus placebo. The source of this sequence is a person aged 18-65 years who received the Ad26.COV2.S COVID-19 vaccine or a placebo.

CDR3 bases: TGTGCCAGTAGTATTTCGTCGGCGGAGAATGAAAAACTGTTTTTT. This translates into CASSISSAENEKLFF. The chain is built from TRBV19 and TRBJ1-4; no firm D call. The CDR3 is 15 residues long. Per the germline V gene, CDR1 is LNHDA and CDR2 is SQIVND (reference sequence). V lost 3 bases, J lost 5 bases, and 13 bases lay in between. Complete variable domain (other parts from reference TRBV19 and TRBJ1-4): DGGITQSPKYLFRKEGQNVTLSCEQNLNHDAMYWYRQDPGQGLRLIYYSQIVNDFQKGDIAEGYSVSREKKESFPLTVTSAQKNPTAFYLCASSISSAENEKLFFGSGTQLSVL.